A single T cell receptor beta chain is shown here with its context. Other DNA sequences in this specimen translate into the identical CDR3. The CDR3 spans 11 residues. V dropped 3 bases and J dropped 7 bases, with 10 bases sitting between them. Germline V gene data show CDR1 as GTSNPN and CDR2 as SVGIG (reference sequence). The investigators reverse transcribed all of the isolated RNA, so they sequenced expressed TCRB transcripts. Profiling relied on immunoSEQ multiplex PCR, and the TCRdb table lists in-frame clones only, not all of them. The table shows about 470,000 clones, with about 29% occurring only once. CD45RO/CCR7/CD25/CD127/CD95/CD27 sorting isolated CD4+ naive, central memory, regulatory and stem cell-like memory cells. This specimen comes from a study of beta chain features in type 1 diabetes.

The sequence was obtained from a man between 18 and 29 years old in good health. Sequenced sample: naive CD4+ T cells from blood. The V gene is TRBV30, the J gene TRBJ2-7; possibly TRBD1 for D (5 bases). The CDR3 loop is CAWRQEGEQYF. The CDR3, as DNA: TGTGCCTGGAGACAGGAAGGGGAGCAGTACTTC.